Listed here are 22 T cell receptor beta chains from one sample, sequenced in a study of cytomegalovirus exposure and HLA in healthy donors. Primers for the PCR totalled 60 Vbeta and 13 Jbeta. Generated by immunoSEQ multiplex PCR, the TCRdb table keeps only in-frame clones and is missing some. The sample includes roughly 200,000 clones, about 80% of them seen just once. Sequenced sample: PBMCs. These receptors were taken from a man aged 18 to 30 in good health and CMV-seronegative.

The rearrangement links TRBV9 to TRBJ1-2; tentative D call: TRBD1 (6 bases). Trimming pared 4 bases from V and 2 bases from J, leaving 15 bases between. This CDR3 region has 15 residues. Germline V gene data show CDR1 as SGDLS and CDR2 as YYNGEE. This chain's CDR3 is CASSPSPGQNYGYTF. CDR3 DNA: TGTGCCAGCAGCCCTAGTCCAGGACAGAACTATGGCTACACCTTC.

The chain links TRBV25-1 to TRBJ2-2; maybe TRBD1 (5 bases). V lost 8 bases and J 2 bases, leaving 21 bases between the germline ends. CDR1 and CDR2 (germline): MGHDK, SYGVNS. This CDR3 has 17 residues. The CDR3 is CASCSRGLPGNTGELFF. DNA of the CDR3: TGTGCCAGCTGTTCAAGGGGCCTACCCGGCAACACCGGGGAGCTGTTTTTT.

This clone was counted a few times. This chain links TRBV7-2 with TRBJ2-3; D not certain. Trimming shortened V by 4 bases and J by 5 bases, and 7 bases separated the two germline ends. The germline V gene has CDR1 SGHTA and CDR2 FQGNSA. The CDR3 runs 12 residues. The CDR3 nucleotides are TGTGCCAGCAGCTCGTACGGAGATACGCAGTATTTT. Translation: CASSSYGDTQYF.

This sequence joins TRBV6-5 and TRBJ2-5; 7 positions agree with TRBD2. The J call may be incorrect, as the DNA end agrees better with TRBJ2-7. CDR3 length: 13 residues. Germline values: CDR1 MNHEY, CDR2 SVGAGI. Here the CDR3 DNA reads TGTGCCAGCAGTTATTTGGGGGGGACCGAGCAGTACTTC. This translates into CASSYLGGTEQYF.

The V and J genes are TRBV19 and TRBJ2-1; the D gene is possibly TRBD1 (5 bases). Between the trimmed V and J ends, which lost 0 bases and 9 bases, there was a span of 15 bases. This CDR3 is built from 15 residues. Germline V lookup: CDR1 LNHDA, CDR2 SQIVND (reference sequence). In DNA form, the CDR3 reads TGTGCCAGTAGTATAGACCTCAATGGGGCGGTTGAGCAGTTCTTC. This sequence encodes CASSIDLNGAVEQFF. Full variable domain (rest looked up from reference TRBV19 and TRBJ2-1): DGGITQSPKYLFRKEGQNVTLSCEQNLNHDAMYWYRQDPGQGLRLIYYSQIVNDFQKGDIAEGYSVSREKKESFPLTVTSAQKNPTAFYLCASSIDLNGAVEQFFGPGTRLTVL.

The chain uses TRBV7-9 and TRBJ2-2; the match to TRBD2 covers 10 bases. Per germline, CDR1 SEHNR and CDR2 FQNEAQ (reference sequence). With V trimmed by 0 bases and J by 6 bases, 4 bases remained unmatched. The CDR3 contains 16 residues. CDR3 DNA sequence: TGTGCCAGCAGCTTAGCAGCGGGAGGGCCGGCCGGGGAGCTGTTTTTT. This sequence encodes CASSLAAGGPAGELFF.

The CDR3 region has the DNA TGTGCCAGCAGTTACGCCAGGGGCAGGTCGAATGGTGAAGCTTTCTTT. It is translated as CASSYARGRSNGEAFF. The chain joins TRBV6-5 to TRBJ1-1; D may be TRBD1 (6 bases). V dropped 2 bases and J dropped 7 bases, with 20 bases sitting between them. Germline V CDR1 and CDR2: MNHEY, SVGAGI. The CDR3 runs to 16 residues.

V and J are TRBV6-4 and TRBJ2-1, with 8 bases aligning to TRBD1. The CDR3 loop spans 15 amino acids. Germline CDR1 is MRHNA and CDR2 is SNTAGT. V lost 8 bases and J lost 5; bases outside the gene matches: 11. The CDR3 DNA reads TGTGCCAGCCCAAAAGTGGGACAGGTAAACAATGAGCAGTTCTTC. The encoded protein is CASPKVGQVNNEQFF.

The chain joins TRBV30 to TRBJ1-1; no firm D call. This CDR3 has 11 amino acids. With 2 bases removed from V and 3 bases from J, the gap between germline ends came to 4 bases. CDR1 and CDR2 from the germline V gene are GTSNPN and SVGIG (reference sequence). In DNA, the CDR3 is TGTGCCTGGAGTCCTTACACTGAAGCTTTCTTT. It specifies CAWSPYTEAFF.

This rearrangement joins TRBV28 to TRBJ2-7; 13 bases match TRBD2. This CDR3 has 16 residues. J was trimmed by 6 bases and V by 4 bases; bases with no gene match: 9. The V gene's germline CDR1 is MDHEN and CDR2 SYDVKM. The CDR3 spells CASSYRTSGSTGEQYF. The CDR3, as DNA: TGTGCCAGCAGTTACCGGACTAGCGGGAGTACGGGCGAGCAGTACTTC. Looking up the rest from reference TRBV28 and TRBJ2-7 gives the full variable domain: DVKVTQSSRYLVKRTGEKVFLECVQDMDHENMFWYRQDPGLGLRLIYFSYDVKMKEKGDIPEGYSVSREKKERFSLILESASTNQTSMYLCASSYRTSGSTGEQYFGPGTRLTVT.

The count of this clone is one. V and J are TRBV7-8 and TRBJ1-4; D may be TRBD1 (6 bases). CDR1 SGHVS and CDR2 FQNEAQ come from the germline V gene. This CDR3 is built from 15 residues. V shed 5 bases and J shed 6 bases, with 16 bases lying between them. The chain's CDR3 is CASSITGKFHEKLFF. As DNA, the CDR3 is TGTGCCAGCAGCATAACAGGGAAGTTTCATGAAAAACTGTTTTTT.

This clone occurred once. The sample has other DNA sequences that encode this CDR3 too. CDR3 in amino acids: CASSLSGVSNQPQHF. CDR3 nucleotides: TGTGCCAGCAGCCTATCGGGGGTTAGCAATCAGCCCCAGCATTTT. The gene calls are TRBV7-9 and TRBJ1-5; D is possibly TRBD1 (5 bases). The V end was cut by 5 bases, the J end by 0 bases, with 11 bases between. Germline V gene lookup returns CDR1 SEHNR and CDR2 FQNEAQ (reference sequence). This CDR3 region has 15 residues.

The chain joins TRBV6-5 to TRBJ1-2; perhaps TRBD1 as D (5 bases). Trimming left V 5 bases short and J 8 bases short, with 18 bases between. CDR3 length equals 14 residues. CDR1 MNHEY and CDR2 SVGAGI come from the germline V gene. The CDR3 coding sequence is TGTGCCAGCAGTGCGGGGACGGATACTGGGGGCTACACCTTC. It translates to CASSAGTDTGGYTF.

This clone was seen more than once but under ten times. The chain is built from TRBV30 and TRBJ1-5; 9 bases line up with TRBD1. This CDR3 has 14 residues. With V trimmed by 1 base and J by 6 bases, 4 bases remained unmatched. Germline assignment: CDR1 GTSNPN and CDR2 SVGIG (reference sequence). The CDR3 DNA is TGTGCCTGGAGTGCGGGACAGGGCCTTCAGCCCCAGCATTTT. Its protein is CAWSAGQGLQPQHF.

In its sample, this clone was seen a few times. This chain connects TRBV28 to TRBJ1-5, with unresolved D. The CDR3 is 14 amino acids. Trimming removed 1 base from V and 6 bases from J, with 10 bases in between. Germline values: CDR1 MDHEN, CDR2 SYDVKM. The CDR3 region is CASSLSGARQPQHF. In DNA form, the CDR3 reads TGTGCCAGCAGTTTATCAGGTGCGCGTCAGCCCCAGCATTTT.

In this sample, this clone turned up once. The J gene is TRBJ1-5, the V gene TRBV19, with 7 bases identical to TRBD1. Germline values: CDR1 LNHDA, CDR2 SQIVND (reference sequence). Trimming removed 6 bases from V and 6 bases from J; junction bases left unmatched: 5. There are 13 residues in the CDR3. In DNA, the CDR3 is TGTGCCAGTAGGGACAGGCGGGGTCAGCCCCAGCATTTT. Its translation is CASRDRRGQPQHF.

This clone has a handful of counts. The chain employs TRBV27 and TRBJ2-7; 13 positions match TRBD2. Germline V gene lookup returns CDR1 MNHEY and CDR2 SMNVEV (reference sequence). CDR3 length: 13 amino acids. J lost 12 bases, V lost 9 bases, and 11 bases had no gene match. For the CDR3, the DNA is TGTGCCAGTTCCGGACTAGCGGGAGTGAGTCGGTACTTC. Residues: CASSGLAGVSRYF.

V gene TRBV6-1 combines with J gene TRBJ2-7; TRBD1 matches at 8 bases. V lost 6 bases, J lost 3 bases, and 7 bases stayed unmatched. Germline CDR1 reads MNHNS; CDR2 reads SASEGT. The CDR3 runs 14 residues. CDR3 region: CASSLTGAFYEQYF. The CDR3, as DNA: TGTGCCAGCAGCCTGACAGGGGCCTTCTACGAGCAGTACTTC.

The genes are TRBV27 and TRBJ2-3; 8 bases agree with TRBD2. The CDR3 is made up of 15 amino acids. The V and J ends lost 8 bases and 1 base, in that order; junction bases with no gene match: 8. CDR1 and CDR2 from the germline V gene are MNHEY and SMNVEV (reference sequence). The CDR3 nucleotides are TGTGCCAGCTGTCGGGAGGGCGGGGGCACAGATACGCAGTATTTT. This translates into CASCREGGGTDTQYF.

The chain joins TRBV28 to TRBJ1-5, with TRBD1 matching over 8 bases. Unmatched junction bases numbered 14, after V lost 6 bases and J lost 7 bases. The CDR3 sequence is 16 residues long. Germline-derived CDR1 and CDR2 are MDHEN and SYDVKM. The CDR3 DNA reads TGTGCCAGCAGCTCCGTTAGGACAGGGAAGGAGCAGCCCCAGCATTTT. As protein: CASSSVRTGKEQPQHF.

This clone was recorded once. The V and J genes are TRBV27 and TRBJ2-7; TRBD2 aligns across 7 bases. Germline V CDR1 and CDR2: MNHEY, SMNVEV (reference sequence). Trimming at V came to 2 bases and at J to 3 bases, leaving 4 bases not matched to a gene. The CDR3 totals 14 residues. CDR3 coding DNA: TGTGCCAGCAGTTTAATGGCGGGAGTCTACGAGCAGTACTTC. Translation gives CASSLMAGVYEQYF.

This clone appeared a few times. The rearrangement joins TRBV27 to TRBJ1-1; D unclear. Germline V gives CDR1 MNHEY, CDR2 SMNVEV (reference sequence). V was shortened by 3 bases and J by 6 bases, with 11 bases between the two germline ends. This CDR3 region has 13 residues. The CDR3 spells CASSLRFSAEAFF. CDR3 in DNA: TGTGCCAGCAGTTTGCGCTTCTCGGCTGAAGCTTTCTTT.